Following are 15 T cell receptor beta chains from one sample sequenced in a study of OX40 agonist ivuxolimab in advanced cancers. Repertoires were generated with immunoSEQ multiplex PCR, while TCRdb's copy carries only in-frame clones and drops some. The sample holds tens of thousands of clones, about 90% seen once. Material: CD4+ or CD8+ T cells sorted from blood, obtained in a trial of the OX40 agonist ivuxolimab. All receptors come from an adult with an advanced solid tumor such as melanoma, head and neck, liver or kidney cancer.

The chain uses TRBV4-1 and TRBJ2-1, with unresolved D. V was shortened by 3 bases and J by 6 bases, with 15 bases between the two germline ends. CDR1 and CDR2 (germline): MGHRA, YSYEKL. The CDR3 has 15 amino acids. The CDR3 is CASSQVVFLGNEQFF. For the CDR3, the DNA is TGCGCCAGCAGCCAGGTAGTCTTCCTGGGCAATGAGCAGTTCTTC.

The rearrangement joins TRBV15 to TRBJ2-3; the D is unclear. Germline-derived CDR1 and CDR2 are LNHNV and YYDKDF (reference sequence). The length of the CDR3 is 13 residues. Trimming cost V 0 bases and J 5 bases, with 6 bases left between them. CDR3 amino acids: CATSRDMGDTQYF. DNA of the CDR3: TGTGCCACCAGCAGAGATATGGGAGATACGCAGTATTTT.

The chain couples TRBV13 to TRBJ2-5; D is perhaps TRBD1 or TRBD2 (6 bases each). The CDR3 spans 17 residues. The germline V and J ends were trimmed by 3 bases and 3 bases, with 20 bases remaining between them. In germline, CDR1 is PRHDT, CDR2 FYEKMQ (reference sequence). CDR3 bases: TGTGCCAGCAGCTTCCAGGGGCCGCGGGGAACAGAAGAGACCCAGTACTTC. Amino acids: CASSFQGPRGTEETQYF.

The CDR3 nucleotides are TGCGCCAGCAGCCAAGAAGGACCGGGGTTCTCCTACGAGCAGTACTTC. It yields the protein CASSQEGPGFSYEQYF. The chain couples TRBV4-1 to TRBJ2-7; possibly TRBD2 for D (5 bases). This CDR3 is built from 16 residues. Germline CDR1 is MGHRA and CDR2 is YSYEKL. Between the trimmed V and J ends, which lost 0 bases and 0 bases, there was a span of 12 bases.

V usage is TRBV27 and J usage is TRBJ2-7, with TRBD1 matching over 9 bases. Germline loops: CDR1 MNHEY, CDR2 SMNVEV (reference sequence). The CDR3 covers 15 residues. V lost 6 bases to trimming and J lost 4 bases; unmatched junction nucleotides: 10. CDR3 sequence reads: CASSRRPGQGYEQYF. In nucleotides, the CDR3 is TGTGCCAGCAGCCGTAGACCGGGACAGGGATACGAGCAGTACTTC.

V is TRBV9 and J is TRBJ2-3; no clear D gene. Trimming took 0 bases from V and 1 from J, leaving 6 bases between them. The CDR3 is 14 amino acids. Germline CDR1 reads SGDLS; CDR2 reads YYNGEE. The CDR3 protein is CASSVDQGTDTQYF. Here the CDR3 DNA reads TGTGCCAGCAGCGTAGACCAGGGCACAGATACGCAGTATTTT.

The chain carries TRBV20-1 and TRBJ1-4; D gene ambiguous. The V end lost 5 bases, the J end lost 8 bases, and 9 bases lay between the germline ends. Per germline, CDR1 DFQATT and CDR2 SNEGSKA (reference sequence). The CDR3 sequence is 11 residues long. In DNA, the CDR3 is TGCAGTGCTGGACGCGACGAAAAACTGTTTTTT. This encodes CSAGRDEKLFF.

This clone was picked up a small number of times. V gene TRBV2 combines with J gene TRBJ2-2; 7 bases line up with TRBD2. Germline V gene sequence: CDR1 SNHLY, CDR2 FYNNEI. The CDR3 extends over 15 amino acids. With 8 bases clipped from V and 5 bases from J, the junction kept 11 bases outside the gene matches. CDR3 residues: CASRKEGAGTGELFF. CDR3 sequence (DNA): TGTGCCAGCCGGAAGGAGGGAGCGGGGACCGGGGAGCTGTTTTTT.

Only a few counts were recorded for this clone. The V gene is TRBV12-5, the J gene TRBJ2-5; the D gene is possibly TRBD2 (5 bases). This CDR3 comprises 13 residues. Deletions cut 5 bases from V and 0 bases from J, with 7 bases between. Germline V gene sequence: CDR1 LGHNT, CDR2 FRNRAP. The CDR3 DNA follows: TGTGCTAGTGGTGCGGACTACCAAGAGACCCAGTACTTC. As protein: CASGADYQETQYF.

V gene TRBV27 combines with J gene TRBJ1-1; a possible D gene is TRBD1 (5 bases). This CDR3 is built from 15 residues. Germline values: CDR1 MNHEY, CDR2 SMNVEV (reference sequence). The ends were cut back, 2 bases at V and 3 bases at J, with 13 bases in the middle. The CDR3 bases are TGTGCCAGCAGTTTAGGCTTTCCGGGGGACACTGAAGCTTTCTTT. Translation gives CASSLGFPGDTEAFF.

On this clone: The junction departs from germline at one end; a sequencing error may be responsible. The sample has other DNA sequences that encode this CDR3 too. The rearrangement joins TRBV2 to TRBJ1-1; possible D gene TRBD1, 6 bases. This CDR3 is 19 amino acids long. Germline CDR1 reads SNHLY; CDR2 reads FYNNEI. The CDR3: CASSEGRAGALLLNTEAFF. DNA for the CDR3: TGTGCCAGCAGTGAAGGAAGGGCAGGGGCCTTACTTTTGAACACTGAGGCTTTCTTT.

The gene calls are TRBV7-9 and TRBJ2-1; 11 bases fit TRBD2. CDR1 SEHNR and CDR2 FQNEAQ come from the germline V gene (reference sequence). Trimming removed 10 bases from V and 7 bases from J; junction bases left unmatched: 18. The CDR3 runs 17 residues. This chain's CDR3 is CATVKGSGGAYDNEQFF. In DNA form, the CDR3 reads TGTGCCACCGTCAAAGGTAGCGGGGGGGCATATGATAATGAGCAGTTCTTC.

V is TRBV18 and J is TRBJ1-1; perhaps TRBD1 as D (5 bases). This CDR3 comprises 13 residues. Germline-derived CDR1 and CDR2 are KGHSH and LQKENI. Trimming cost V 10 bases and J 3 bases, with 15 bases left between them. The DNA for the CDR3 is TGTGCCACCAGGGATTTGCTGGACACTGAAGCTTTCTTT. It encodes CATRDLLDTEAFF.

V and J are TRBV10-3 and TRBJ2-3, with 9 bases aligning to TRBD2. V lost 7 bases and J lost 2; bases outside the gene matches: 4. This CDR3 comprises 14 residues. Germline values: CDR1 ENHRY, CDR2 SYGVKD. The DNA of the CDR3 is TGTGCCATCATGGCGGGGGGGTTCACAGATACGCAGTATTTT. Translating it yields CAIMAGGFTDTQYF.

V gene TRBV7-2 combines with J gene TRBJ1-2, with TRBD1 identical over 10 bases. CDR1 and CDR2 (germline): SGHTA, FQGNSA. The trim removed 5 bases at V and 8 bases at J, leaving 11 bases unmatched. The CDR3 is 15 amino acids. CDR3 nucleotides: TGTGCCAGCAGCGCATCCATCGGACAGGGGGGCGGCTACACCTTC. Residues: CASSASIGQGGGYTF.